This record covers a single T cell receptor (beta chain). Its antigen is not identified. Data came from immunoSEQ multiplex PCR; TCRdb stores just in-frame clones and leaves some out. The table lists roughly 120,000 clones, over 75% of them singletons. The CDR3 spans 13 residues. V lost 7 bases, J lost 7 bases, and 11 bases lay in between. Germline values: CDR1 MNHNY, CDR2 SVGAGI (reference sequence). The source of the sample is a study of T cell responses to AZD1222 COVID-19 vaccine. Study-wide findings and caveats: The study found Spike-specific TCR breadth and depth rose after two AZD1222 doses. Among the donors, most were white British and more were female, and clonal diversity was possibly underestimated. Of spike-specific TCRs, nearly half reportedly target regions left unmutated in variants.

The receptor's source is an adult in good health. The chain links TRBV6-6 to TRBJ1-6; D gene unclear. Sequenced material: peripheral blood, taken on day 0 of MenACWY control vaccination. CDR3 bases: TGTGCCAGCATTGAGGTTCGAAATTCACCCCTCCACTTT. It specifies CASIEVRNSPLHF.